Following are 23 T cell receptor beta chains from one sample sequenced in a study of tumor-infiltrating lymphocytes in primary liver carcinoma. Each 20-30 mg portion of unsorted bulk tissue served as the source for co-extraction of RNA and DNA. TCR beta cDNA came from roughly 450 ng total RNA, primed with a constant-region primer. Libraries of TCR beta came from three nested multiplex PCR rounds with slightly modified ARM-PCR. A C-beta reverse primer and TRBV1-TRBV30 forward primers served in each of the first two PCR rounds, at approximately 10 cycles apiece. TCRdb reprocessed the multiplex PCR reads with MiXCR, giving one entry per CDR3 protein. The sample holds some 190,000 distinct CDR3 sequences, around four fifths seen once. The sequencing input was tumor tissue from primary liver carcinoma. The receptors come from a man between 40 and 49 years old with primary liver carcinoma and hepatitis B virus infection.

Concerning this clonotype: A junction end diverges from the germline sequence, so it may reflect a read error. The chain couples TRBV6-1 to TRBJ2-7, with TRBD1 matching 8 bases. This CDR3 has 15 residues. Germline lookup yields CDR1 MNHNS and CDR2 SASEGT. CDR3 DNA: TGTGCCAGCACTCCGGTGACAGGGGCCCCGACCAAGCAGAACTTC. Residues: CASTPVTGAPTKQNF.

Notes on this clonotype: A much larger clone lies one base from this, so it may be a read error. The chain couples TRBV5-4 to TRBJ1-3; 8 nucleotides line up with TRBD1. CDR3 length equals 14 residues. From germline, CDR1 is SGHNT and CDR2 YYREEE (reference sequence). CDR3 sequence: CTSSLDRAGNTIYF. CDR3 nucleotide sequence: TGTACCAGCAGCTTGGACAGGGCTGGAAACACCATATATTTT.

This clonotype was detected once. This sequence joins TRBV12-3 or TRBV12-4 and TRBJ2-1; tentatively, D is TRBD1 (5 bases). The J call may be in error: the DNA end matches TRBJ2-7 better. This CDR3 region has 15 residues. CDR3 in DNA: TGTGCCAGCAGTCCCCAGACAGTATTTAGGAGTGAGCAGTACTTC. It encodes CASSPQTVFRSEQYF.

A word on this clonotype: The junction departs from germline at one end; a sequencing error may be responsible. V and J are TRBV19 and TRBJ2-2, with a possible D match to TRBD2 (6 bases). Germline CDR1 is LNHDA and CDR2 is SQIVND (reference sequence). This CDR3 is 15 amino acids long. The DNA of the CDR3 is TGTGTCAGTAGGTTCGTGGGAGGTCGGTCCGGGGAGCTGTTTTTT. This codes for CVSRFVGGRSGELFF.

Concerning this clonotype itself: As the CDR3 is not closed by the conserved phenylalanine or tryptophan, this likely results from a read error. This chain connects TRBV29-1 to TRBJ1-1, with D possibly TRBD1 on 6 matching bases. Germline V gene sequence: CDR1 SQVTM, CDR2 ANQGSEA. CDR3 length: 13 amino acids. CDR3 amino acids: CSVLDRKNSEAFV. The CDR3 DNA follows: TGCAGTGTGCTCGACAGGAAGAACAGTGAAGCTTTCGTT.

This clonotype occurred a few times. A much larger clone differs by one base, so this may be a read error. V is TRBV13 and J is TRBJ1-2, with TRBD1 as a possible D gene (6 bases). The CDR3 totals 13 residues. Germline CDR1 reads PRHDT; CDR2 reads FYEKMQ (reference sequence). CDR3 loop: CASSLNRDYDYTF. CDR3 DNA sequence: TGTGCCAGCAGCTTAAACAGGGACTATGACTACACCTTC.

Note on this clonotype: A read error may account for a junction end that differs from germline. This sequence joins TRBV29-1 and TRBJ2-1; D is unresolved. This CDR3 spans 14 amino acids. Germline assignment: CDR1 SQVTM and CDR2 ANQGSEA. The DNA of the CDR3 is TGCAGCGTTTCCCTTGGTGAAACCTATAATGAGCAGTTCTTC. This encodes CSVSLGETYNEQFF.

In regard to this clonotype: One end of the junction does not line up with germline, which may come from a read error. The CDR3 loop reads CVSSHSGRYYNKQFF. In DNA, the CDR3 is TGTGTCAGCAGTCATAGCGGGAGATACTACAATAAGCAGTTCTTC. The genes are TRBV12-3 or TRBV12-4 and TRBJ2-1, with 9 positions matching TRBD2. CDR3 length: 15 residues.

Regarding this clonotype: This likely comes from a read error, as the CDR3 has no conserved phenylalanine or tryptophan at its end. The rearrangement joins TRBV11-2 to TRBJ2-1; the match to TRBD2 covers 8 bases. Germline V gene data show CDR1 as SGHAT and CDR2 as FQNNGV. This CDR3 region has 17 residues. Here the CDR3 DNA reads TGTACCAGCAGCATAGATAGGGGCGGGGGGTTCTACAATGAGCAGTTCTCC. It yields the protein CTSSIDRGGGFYNEQFS.

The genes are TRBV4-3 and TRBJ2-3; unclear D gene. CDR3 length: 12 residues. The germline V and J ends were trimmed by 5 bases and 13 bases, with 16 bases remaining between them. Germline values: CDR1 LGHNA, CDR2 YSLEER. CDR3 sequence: CASSSGTVMKYF. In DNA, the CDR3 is TGCGCCAGCAGCTCGGGCACAGTTATGAAGTATTTT.

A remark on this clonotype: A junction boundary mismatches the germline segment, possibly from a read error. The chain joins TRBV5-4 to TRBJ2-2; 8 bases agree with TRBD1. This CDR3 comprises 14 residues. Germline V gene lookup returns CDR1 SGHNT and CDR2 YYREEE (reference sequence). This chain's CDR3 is CASRTGANTGELLF. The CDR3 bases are TGTGCCAGCAGGACAGGGGCGAACACCGGGGAGCTGCTTTTT.

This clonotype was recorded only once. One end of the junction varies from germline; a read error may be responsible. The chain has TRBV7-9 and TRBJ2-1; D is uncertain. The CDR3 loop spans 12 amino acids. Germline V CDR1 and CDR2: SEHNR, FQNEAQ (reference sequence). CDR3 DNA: TGTACCAGTAGCTCGGAGCGTGGTGAGCAGTTCTTC. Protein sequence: CTSSSERGEQFF.

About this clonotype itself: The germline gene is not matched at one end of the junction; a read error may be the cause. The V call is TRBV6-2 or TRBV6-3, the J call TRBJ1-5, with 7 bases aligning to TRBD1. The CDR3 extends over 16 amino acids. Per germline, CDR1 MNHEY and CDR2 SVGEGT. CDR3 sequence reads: CASSPHRGLWDHPQRF. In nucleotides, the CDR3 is TGTGCCAGCAGTCCCCACAGGGGTCTGTGGGATCATCCCCAGCGTTTT.

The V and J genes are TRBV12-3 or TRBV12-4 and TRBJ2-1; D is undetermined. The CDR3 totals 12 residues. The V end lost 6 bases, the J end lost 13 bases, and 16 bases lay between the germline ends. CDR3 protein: CASSPLGNYQFF. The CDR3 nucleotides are TGTGCCAGCAGCCCTCTTGGGAATTATCAGTTCTTC.

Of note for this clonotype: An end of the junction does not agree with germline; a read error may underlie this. Written as DNA, the CDR3 is TGTTCCATCAGTGCATCCTCAATGACTAACGGGGGCACAGATACGCAGTATTTT. Translation gives CSISASSMTNGGTDTQYF. J is TRBJ2-3 and V is TRBV10-3, with D possibly TRBD2 on 5 matching bases. In germline, CDR1 is ENHRY, CDR2 SYGVKD. The CDR3 spans 18 residues.

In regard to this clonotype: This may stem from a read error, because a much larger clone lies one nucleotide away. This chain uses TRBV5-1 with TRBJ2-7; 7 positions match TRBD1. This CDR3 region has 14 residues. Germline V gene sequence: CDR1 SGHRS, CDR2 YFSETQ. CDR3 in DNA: TGCGCCAGCAGCTACCGGGACAGTACCTACGAGCAGCACTTC. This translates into CASSYRDSTYEQHF.

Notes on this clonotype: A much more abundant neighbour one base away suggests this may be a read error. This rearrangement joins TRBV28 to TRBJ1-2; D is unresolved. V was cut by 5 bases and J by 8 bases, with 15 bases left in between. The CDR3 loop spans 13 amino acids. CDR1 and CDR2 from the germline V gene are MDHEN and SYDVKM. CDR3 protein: CASSPPEDAGYTF. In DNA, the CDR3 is TGTGCCAGCAGTCCCCCGGAAGACGCGGGCTACACCTTC.

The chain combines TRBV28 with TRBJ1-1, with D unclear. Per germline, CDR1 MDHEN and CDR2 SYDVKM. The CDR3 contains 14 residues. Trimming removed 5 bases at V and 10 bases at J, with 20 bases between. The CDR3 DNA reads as TGTGCCAGCAGTCCCCGGACGGACTACTCTGGAGCTTTCTTT. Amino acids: CASSPRTDYSGAFF.

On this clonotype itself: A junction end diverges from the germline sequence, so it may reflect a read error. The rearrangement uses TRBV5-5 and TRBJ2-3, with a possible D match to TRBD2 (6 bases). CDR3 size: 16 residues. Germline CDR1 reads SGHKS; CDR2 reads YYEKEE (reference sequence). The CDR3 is CANSLDCGTRTDTQYF. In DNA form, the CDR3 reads TGTGCCAACAGCCTCGATTGCGGGACCCGCACAGATACGCAGTATTTT.

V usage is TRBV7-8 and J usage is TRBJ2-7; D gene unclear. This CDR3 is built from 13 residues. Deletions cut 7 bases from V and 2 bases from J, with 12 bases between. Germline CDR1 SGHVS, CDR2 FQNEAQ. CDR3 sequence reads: CASIFTSAYEQYF. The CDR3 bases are TGTGCCAGCATTTTTACGAGCGCCTACGAGCAGTACTTC.

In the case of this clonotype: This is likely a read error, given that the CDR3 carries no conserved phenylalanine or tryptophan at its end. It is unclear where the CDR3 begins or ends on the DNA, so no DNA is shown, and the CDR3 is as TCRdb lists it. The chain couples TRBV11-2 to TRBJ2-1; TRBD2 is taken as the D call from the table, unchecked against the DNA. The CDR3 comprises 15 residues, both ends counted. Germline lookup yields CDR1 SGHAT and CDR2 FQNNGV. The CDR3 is CASSFSGPLDNDKFL.

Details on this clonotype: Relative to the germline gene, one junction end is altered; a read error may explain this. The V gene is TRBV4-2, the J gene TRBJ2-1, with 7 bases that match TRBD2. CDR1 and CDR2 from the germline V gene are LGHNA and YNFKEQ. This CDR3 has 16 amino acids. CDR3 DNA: TGTGCTAGCAACCACGAGAGCAGCGGGAACTACAATGAGCAGTGCTTC. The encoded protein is CASNHESSGNYNEQCF.

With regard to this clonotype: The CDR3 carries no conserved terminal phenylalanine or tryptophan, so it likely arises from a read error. CDR3 nucleotides: TGTGCCAGCAGTGTGGACAAGGGCTGGAATCAGCCCCAGCATTAT. Translation gives CASSVDKGWNQPQHY. The rearrangement links TRBV6-1 to TRBJ1-5; D is possibly TRBD1 (5 bases). CDR3 size: 15 residues. The germline gives CDR1 MNHNS, CDR2 SASEGT. V dropped 4 bases and J dropped 4 bases, with 14 bases sitting between them.